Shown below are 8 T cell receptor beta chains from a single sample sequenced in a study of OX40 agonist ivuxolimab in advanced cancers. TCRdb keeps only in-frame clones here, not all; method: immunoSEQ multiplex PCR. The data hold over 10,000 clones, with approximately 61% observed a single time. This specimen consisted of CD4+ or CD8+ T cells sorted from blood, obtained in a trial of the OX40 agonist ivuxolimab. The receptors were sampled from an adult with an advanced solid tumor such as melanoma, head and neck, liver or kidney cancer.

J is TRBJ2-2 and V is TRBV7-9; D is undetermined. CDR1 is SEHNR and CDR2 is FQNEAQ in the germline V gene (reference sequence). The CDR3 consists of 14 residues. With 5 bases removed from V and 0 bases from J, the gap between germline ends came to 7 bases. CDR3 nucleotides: TGTGCCAGCAGCCAGACATCGAACACCGGGGAGCTGTTTTTT. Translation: CASSQTSNTGELFF.

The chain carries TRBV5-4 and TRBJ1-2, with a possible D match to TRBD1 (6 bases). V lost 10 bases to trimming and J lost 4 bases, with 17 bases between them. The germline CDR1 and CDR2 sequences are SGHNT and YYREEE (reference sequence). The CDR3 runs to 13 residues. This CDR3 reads CALSLGGAYGYTF. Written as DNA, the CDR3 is TGTGCCCTGAGCCTAGGGGGAGCCTATGGCTACACCTTC.

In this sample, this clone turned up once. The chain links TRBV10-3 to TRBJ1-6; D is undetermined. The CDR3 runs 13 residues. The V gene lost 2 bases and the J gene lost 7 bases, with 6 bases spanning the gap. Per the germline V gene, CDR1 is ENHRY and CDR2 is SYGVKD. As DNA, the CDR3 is TGTGCCATCAGTGAGACAGAGAATTCACCCCTCCACTTT. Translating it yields CAISETENSPLHF.

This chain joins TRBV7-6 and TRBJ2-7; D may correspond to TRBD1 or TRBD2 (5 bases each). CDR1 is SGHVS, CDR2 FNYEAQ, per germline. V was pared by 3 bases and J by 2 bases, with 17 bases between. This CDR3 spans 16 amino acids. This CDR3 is CASSLGPPGRPYEQYF. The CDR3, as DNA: TGTGCCAGCAGCTTGGGGCCTCCGGGACGCCCCTACGAGCAGTACTTC.

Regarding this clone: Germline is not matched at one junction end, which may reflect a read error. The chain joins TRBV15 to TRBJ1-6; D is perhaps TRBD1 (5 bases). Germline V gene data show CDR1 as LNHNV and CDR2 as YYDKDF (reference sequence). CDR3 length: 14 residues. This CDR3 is CATANRLLDSALHF. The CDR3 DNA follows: TGTGCCACGGCAAACAGGCTCCTTGATTCAGCCCTCCACTTT.

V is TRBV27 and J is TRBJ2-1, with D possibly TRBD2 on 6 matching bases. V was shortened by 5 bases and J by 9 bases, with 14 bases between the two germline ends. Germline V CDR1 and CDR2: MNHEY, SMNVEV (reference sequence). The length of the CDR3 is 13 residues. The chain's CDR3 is CASSTRRGSEQFF. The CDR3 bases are TGTGCCAGCAGTACCCGGCGGGGTTCTGAGCAGTTCTTC.

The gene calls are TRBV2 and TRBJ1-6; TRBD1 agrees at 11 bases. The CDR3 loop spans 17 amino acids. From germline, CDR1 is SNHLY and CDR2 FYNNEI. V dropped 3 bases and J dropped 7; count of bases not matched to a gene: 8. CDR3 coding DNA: TGTGCCAGCAGTGATCGTACCGGGACAGGGGGAAATTCACCCCTCCACTTT. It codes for CASSDRTGTGGNSPLHF.

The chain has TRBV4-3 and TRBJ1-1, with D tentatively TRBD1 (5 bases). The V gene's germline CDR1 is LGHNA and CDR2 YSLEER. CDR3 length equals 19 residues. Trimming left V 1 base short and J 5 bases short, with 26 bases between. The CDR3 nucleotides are TGCGCCAGCAGCCAAGGATGGGCGCTGTCGGGACCCACGGGGACTGAAGCTTTCTTT. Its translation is CASSQGWALSGPTGTEAFF.